Sequencing of this TCR beta chain was carried out in a study of T-cell reconstitution after alpha-beta-depleted transplantation in children. It was with unique molecular identifiers that the TCRbeta library was prepared. TCRdb itself ran the PCR reads through MiXCR, one entry per CDR3 protein. The sample yields around 200,000 distinct CDR3 sequences, roughly 10% seen once. On this clonotype: A much larger clonotype is one base distant, so this may be a read error.

The CDR3 extends over 16 amino acids. V lost 2 bases and J 4 bases, leaving 17 bases between the germline ends. Germline V CDR1 and CDR2: WNHNN, SYGVQD (reference sequence). This sequence joins TRBV10-1 and TRBJ2-5; D possibly corresponds to TRBD2 (6 bases). This receptor was obtained from a child under two years old with acute myeloid leukemia, due to receive a stem cell transplant. Sample: PBMCs, taken before TCRalphabeta/CD19-depleted stem cell transplant. The CDR3 here is CASSEVTGDGPETQYF. CDR3 sequence (DNA): TGCGCCAGCAGTGAGGTAACGGGAGACGGGCCAGAGACCCAGTACTTC.